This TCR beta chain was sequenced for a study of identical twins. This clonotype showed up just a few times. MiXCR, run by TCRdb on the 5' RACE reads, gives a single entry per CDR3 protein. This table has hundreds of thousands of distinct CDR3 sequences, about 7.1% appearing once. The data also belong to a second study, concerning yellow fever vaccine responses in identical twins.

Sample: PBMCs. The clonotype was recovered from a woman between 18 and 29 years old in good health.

The CDR3 protein is CASSRETGTTEAFF. As DNA, the CDR3 is TGCGCCAGCAGCAGAGAAACAGGGACTACTGAAGCTTTCTTT. This chain uses TRBV5-1 with TRBJ1-1; D possibly corresponds to TRBD1 (6 bases). The CDR3 consists of 14 residues. V dropped 4 bases and J dropped 5 bases, with 15 bases sitting between them. Looked up from germline, CDR1 is SGHRS and CDR2 is YFSETQ.